One sample yielded the 5 T cell receptor beta chains listed below, sequenced in a study of response to subunit inactivated influenza vaccine. Using its own MiXCR run on the RT-PCR reads, TCRdb lists one record per CDR3 protein. The profile shows around 790,000 distinct CDR3 sequences, approximately 21% of them singletons. Here the sequenced sample was PBMCs from blood, taken roughly 5 days after vaccination. The receptors stem from a man aged 45-60 years who received an inactivated influenza vaccine.

The V and J genes are TRBV7-9 and TRBJ2-7; the D gene is possibly TRBD2 (5 bases). V lost 3 bases, J lost 2 bases, and 17 bases lay in between. The V gene's germline CDR1 is SEHNR and CDR2 FQNEAQ (reference sequence). The length of the CDR3 is 16 residues. DNA of the CDR3: TGTGCCAGCAGCTTTGTTCCGGAGAGCGGTACCTACGAGCAGTACTTC. It yields the protein CASSFVPESGTYEQYF.

This chain uses TRBV29-1 with TRBJ1-1; D is unresolved. The CDR3 is 12 amino acids. Germline loops: CDR1 SQVTM, CDR2 ANQGSEA. The ends were cut back, 5 bases at V and 1 base at J, with 8 bases in the middle. This CDR3 is CSVSDRNTEAFF. The CDR3 DNA is TGCAGCGTTTCCGACCGGAACACTGAAGCTTTCTTT.

The rearrangement uses TRBV29-1 and TRBJ2-2; D gene unclear. Trimming pared 4 bases from V and 0 bases from J, leaving 9 bases between. Germline CDR1 reads SQVTM; CDR2 reads ANQGSEA. The CDR3 is 14 residues long. The CDR3: CSVVDWTNTGELFF. In DNA form, the CDR3 reads TGCAGCGTTGTTGACTGGACGAACACCGGGGAGCTGTTTTTT.

This clonotype has a count of ten or more. V usage is TRBV12-3 or TRBV12-4 and J usage is TRBJ1-6; the D is unclear. This CDR3 region has 13 residues. V was clipped by 5 bases and J by 7 bases, with 9 bases between them. Here the CDR3 DNA reads TGTGCCAGCAGTCTCCGCTCGAATTCACCCCTCCACTTT. It encodes CASSLRSNSPLHF.

V is TRBV9 and J is TRBJ1-6, with D possibly being TRBD1 (5 bases). From germline, CDR1 is SGDLS and CDR2 YYNGEE. This CDR3 contains 15 residues. V was pared by 3 bases and J by 7 bases, with 14 bases between. In DNA form, the CDR3 reads TGTGCCAGCAGCGGGACCGGGACCCGAAATTCACCCCTCCACTTT. Encoded protein: CASSGTGTRNSPLHF.